This T cell receptor (beta chain) was observed in a study of cytomegalovirus exposure and HLA in healthy donors. Turning to the study itself: Genotyping showed 81% of fewer than 500 donors falling in the Caucasian-associated ancestry cluster.

Comment on this clone: The antigen remains unidentified.

The PCR used 60 Vbeta and 13 Jbeta primers. Repertoires were generated with immunoSEQ multiplex PCR, while TCRdb's copy carries only in-frame clones and drops some. This sample has more than 90,000 clones; roughly 74% occur once, and the top ten carry around 0.9%. The CDR3 covers 13 residues. Per germline, CDR1 SEHNR and CDR2 FQNEAQ (reference sequence). V gave up 8 bases and J gave up 7 bases, with 15 bases separating them. Broader study findings: In a later analysis, HLA-C alleles had the fewest associated TCRs, DRB1 alleles the most. About 90% or about 30% of the time was how often most TCR beta V segments were productive, according to an earlier analysis. Across donors, sequencing depth was assumed by presence/absence analyses to be roughly uniform.

Source material: PBMCs. The chain joins TRBV7-9 to TRBJ1-5; no clear D. This receptor was obtained from a woman aged 25 to 39 in good health and CMV-seronegative. DNA for the CDR3: TGTGCCAGCGGAGATTCAATAGCCCAGCCCCAGCATTTT. Amino acids: CASGDSIAQPQHF.